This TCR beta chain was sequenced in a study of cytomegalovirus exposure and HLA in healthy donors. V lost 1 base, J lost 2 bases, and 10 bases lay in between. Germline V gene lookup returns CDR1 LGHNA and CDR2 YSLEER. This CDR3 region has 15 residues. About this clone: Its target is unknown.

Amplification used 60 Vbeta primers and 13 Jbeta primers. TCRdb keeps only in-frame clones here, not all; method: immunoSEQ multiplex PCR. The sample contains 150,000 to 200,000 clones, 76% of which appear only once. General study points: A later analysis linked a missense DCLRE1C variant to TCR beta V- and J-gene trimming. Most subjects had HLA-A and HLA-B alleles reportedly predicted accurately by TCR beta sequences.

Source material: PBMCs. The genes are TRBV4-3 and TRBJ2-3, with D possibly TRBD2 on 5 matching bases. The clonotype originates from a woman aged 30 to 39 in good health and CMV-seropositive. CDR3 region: CASSQAGFPTDTQYF. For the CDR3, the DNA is TGCGCCAGCAGCCAAGCGGGGTTCCCCACAGATACGCAGTATTTT.